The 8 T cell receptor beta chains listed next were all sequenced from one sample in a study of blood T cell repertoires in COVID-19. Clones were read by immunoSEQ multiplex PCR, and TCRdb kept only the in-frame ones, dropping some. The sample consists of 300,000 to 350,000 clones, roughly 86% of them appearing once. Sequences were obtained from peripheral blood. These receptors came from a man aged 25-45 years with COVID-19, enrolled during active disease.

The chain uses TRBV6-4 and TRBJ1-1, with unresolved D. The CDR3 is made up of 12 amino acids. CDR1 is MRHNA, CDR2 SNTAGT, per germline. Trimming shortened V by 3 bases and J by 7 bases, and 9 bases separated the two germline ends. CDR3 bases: TGTGCCAGCAGTGAGGGTGCGGGTGAAGCTTTCTTT. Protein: CASSEGAGEAFF.

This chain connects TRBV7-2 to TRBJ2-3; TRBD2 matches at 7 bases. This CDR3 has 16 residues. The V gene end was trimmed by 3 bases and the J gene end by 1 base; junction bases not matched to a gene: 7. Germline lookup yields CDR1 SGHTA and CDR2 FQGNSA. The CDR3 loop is CASSFQGGTGTDTQYF. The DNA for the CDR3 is TGTGCCAGCAGCTTCCAGGGAGGGACGGGCACAGATACGCAGTATTTT.

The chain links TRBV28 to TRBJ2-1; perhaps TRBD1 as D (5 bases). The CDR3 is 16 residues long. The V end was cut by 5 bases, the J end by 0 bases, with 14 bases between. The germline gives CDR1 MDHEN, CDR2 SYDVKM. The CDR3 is CASSPPQGPSYNEQFF. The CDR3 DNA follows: TGTGCCAGCAGTCCGCCCCAGGGCCCCTCCTACAATGAGCAGTTCTTC. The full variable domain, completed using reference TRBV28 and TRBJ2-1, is DVKVTQSSRYLVKRTGEKVFLECVQDMDHENMFWYRQDPGLGLRLIYFSYDVKMKEKGDIPEGYSVSREKKERFSLILESASTNQTSMYLCASSPPQGPSYNEQFFGPGTRLTVL.

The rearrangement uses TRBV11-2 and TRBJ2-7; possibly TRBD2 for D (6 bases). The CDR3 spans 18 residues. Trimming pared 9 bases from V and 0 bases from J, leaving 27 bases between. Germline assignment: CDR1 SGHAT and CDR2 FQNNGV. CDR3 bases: TGTGCCAGTCGAGGGGCTAGCGCATTCACGACTACCTCCTACGAGCAGTACTTC. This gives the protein CASRGASAFTTTSYEQYF.

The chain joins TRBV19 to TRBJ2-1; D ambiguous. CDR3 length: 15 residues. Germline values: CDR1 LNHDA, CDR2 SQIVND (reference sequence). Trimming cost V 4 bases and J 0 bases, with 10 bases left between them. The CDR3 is CASSNRVLSYNEQFF. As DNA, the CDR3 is TGTGCCAGTAGTAATCGGGTCCTCTCCTACAATGAGCAGTTCTTC.

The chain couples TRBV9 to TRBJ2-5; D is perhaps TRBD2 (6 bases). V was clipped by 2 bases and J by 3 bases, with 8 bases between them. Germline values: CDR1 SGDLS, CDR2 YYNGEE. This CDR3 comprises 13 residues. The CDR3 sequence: CASSVGLKETQYF. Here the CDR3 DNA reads TGTGCCAGCAGCGTCGGACTAAAAGAGACCCAGTACTTC. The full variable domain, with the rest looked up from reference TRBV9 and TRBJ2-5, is DSGVTQTPKHLITATGQRVTLRCSPRSGDLSVYWYQQSLDQGLQFLIQYYNGEERAKGNILERFSAQQFPDLHSELNLSSLELGDSALYFCASSVGLKETQYFGPGTRLLVL.

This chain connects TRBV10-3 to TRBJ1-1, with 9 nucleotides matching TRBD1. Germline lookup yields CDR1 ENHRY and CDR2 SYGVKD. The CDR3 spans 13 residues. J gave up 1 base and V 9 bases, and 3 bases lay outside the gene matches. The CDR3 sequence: CAIQGARNTEAFF. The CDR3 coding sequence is TGTGCCATACAGGGGGCGCGGAACACTGAAGCTTTCTTT.

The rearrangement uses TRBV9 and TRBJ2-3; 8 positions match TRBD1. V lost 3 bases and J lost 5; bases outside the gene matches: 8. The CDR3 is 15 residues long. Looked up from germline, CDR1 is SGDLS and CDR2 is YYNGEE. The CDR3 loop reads CASSAGQGTVDTQYF. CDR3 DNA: TGTGCCAGCAGCGCCGGACAGGGCACGGTAGATACGCAGTATTTT.